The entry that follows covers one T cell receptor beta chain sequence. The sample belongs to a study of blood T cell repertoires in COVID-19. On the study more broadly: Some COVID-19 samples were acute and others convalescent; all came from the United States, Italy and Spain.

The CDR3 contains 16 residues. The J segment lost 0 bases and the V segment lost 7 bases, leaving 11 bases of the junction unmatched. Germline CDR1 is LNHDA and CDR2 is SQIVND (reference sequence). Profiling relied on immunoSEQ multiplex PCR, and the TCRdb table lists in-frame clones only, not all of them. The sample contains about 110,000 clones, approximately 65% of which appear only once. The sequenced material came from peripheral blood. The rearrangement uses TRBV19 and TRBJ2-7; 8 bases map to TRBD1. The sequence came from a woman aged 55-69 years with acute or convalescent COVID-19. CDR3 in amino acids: CASTPSLTGASYEQYF. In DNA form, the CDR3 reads TGTGCCAGTACCCCCTCTTTGACAGGGGCCTCCTACGAGCAGTACTTC.